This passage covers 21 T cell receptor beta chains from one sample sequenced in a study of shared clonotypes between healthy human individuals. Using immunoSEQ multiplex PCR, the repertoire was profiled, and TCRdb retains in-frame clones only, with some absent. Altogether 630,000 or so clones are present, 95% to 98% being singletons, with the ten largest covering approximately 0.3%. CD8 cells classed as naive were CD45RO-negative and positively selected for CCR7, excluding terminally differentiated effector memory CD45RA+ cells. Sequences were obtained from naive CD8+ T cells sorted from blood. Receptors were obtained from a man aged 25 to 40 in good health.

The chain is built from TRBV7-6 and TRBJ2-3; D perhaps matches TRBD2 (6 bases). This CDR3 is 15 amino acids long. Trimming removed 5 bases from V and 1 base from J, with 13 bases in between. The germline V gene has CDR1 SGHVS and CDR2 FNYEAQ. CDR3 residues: CASSPGVVGTDTQYF. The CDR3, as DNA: TGTGCCAGCAGCCCGGGGGTCGTGGGCACAGATACGCAGTATTTT.

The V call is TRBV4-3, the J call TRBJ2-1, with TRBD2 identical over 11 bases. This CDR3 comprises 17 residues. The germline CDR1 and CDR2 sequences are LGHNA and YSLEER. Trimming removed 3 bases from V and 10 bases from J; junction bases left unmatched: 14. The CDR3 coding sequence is TGCGCCAGCAGCCAGAACCAAGGACTAGCGGGCCTTCGAGAGCAGTTCTTC. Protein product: CASSQNQGLAGLREQFF.

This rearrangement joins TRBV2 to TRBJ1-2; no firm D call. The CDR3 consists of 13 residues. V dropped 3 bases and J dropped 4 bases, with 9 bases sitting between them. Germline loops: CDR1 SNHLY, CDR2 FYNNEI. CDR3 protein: CASSEGGLYGYTF. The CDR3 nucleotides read TGTGCCAGCAGTGAGGGAGGACTCTATGGCTACACCTTC.

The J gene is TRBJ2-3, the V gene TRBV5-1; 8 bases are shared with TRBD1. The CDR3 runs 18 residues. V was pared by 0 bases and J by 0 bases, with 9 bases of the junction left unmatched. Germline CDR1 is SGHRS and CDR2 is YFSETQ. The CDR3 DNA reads TGCGCCAGCAGCTTGGAAGGACAGGGTACGACTAGCACAGATACGCAGTATTTT. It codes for CASSLEGQGTTSTDTQYF.

The CDR3 loop is CSVGSGIYEQYF. The CDR3 coding sequence is TGCAGCGTCGGATCAGGGATCTACGAGCAGTACTTC. The chain has TRBV29-1 and TRBJ2-7, with D possibly TRBD1 on 5 matching bases. V lost 6 bases and J 3 bases, leaving 12 bases between the germline ends. CDR1 is SQVTM, CDR2 ANQGSEA, per germline. CDR3 length: 12 residues.

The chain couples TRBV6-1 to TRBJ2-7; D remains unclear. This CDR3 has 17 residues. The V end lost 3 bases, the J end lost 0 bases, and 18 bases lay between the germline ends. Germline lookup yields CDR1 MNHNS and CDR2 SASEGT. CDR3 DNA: TGTGCCAGCAGTGACGCTTTTCGATGGCGAGGCTCCTACGAGCAGTACTTC. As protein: CASSDAFRWRGSYEQYF.

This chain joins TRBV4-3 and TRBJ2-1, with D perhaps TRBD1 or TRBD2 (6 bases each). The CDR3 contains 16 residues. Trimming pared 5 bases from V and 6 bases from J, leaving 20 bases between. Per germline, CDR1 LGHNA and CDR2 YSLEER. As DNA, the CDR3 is TGCGCCAGCAGCGGCCAGACCACGGGGGCAGGCAATGAGCAGTTCTTC. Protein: CASSGQTTGAGNEQFF.

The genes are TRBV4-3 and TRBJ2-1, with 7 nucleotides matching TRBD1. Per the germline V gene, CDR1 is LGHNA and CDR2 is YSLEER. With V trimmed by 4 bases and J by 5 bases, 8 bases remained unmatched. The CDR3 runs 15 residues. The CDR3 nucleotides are TGCGCCAGCAGCCCCCGGGACAGCGTCAACAATGAGCAGTTCTTC. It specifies CASSPRDSVNNEQFF.

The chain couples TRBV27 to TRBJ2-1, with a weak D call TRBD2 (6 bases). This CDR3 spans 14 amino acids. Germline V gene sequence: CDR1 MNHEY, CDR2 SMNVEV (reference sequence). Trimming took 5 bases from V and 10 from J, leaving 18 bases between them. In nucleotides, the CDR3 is TGTGCCAGCAGTACCTACCCGGGACTGCACGAGCAGTTCTTC. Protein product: CASSTYPGLHEQFF.

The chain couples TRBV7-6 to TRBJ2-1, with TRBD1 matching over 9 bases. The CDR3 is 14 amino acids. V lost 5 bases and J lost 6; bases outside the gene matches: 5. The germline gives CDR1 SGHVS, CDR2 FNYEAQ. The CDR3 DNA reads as TGTGCCAGCAGCGGGGGACAGGGCATCAATGAGCAGTTCTTC. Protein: CASSGGQGINEQFF.

The CDR3 sequence: CASSPPRTGELFF. CDR3 nucleotides: TGTGCCAGCTCACCACCGAGGACTGGGGAGCTGTTTTTT. The chain combines TRBV18 with TRBJ2-2, with a weak D call TRBD2 (5 bases). V was cut by 0 bases and J by 8 bases, with 7 bases left in between. The germline V gene encodes CDR1 KGHSH and CDR2 LQKENI. The CDR3 spans 13 residues.

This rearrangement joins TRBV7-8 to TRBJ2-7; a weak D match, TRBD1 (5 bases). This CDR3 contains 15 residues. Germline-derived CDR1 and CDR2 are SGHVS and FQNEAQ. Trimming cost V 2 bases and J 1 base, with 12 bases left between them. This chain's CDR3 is CASSLKQGSSYEQYF. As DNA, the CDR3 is TGTGCCAGCAGCTTAAAGCAGGGATCATCCTACGAGCAGTACTTC.

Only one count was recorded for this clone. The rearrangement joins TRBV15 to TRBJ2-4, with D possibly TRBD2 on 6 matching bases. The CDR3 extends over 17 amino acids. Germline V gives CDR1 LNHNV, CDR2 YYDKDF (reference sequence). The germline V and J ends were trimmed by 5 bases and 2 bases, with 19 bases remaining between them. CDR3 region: CATSPMGGASPKNIQYF. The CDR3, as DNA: TGTGCCACCAGCCCAATGGGGGGAGCAAGTCCCAAAAACATTCAGTACTTC.

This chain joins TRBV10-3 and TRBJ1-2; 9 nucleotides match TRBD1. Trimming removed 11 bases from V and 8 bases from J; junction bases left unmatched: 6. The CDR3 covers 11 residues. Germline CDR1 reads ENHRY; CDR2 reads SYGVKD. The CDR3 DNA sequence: TGTGCCGGAGGGACAGGGAACGGCTACACCTTC. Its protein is CAGGTGNGYTF.

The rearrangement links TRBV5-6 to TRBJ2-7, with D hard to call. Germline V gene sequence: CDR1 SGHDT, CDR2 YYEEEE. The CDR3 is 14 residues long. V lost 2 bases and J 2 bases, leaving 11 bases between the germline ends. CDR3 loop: CASSFSLTTYEQYF. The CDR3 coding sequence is TGTGCCAGCAGCTTTTCACTCACCACCTACGAGCAGTACTTC.

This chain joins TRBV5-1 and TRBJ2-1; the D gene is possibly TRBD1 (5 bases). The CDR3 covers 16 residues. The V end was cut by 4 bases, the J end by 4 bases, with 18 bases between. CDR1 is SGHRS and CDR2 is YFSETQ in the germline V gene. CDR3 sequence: CASSLFGQSGYNEQFF. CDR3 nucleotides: TGCGCCAGCAGCCTGTTCGGACAATCTGGGTACAATGAGCAGTTCTTC.

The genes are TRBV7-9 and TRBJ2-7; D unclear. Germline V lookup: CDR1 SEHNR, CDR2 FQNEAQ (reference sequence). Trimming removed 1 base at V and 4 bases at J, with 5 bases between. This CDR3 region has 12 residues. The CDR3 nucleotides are TGTGCCAGCAGCTTAGTCTTTTACGAGCAGTACTTC. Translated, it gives CASSLVFYEQYF.

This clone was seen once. The CDR3 sequence is CASSSVAGSTDTQYF. The CDR3 bases are TGTGCCAGCAGCTCGGTAGCGGGAAGCACAGATACGCAGTATTTT. The chain has TRBV7-6 and TRBJ2-3; 8 nucleotides agree with TRBD2. Germline V CDR1 and CDR2: SGHVS, FNYEAQ. The J segment lost 0 bases and the V segment lost 4 bases, leaving 3 bases of the junction unmatched. The CDR3 is 15 residues long.

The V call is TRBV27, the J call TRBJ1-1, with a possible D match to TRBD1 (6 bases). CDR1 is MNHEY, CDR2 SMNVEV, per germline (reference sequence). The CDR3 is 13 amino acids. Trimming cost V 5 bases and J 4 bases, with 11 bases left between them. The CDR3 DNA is TGTGCCAGCAGTCCCGTGGGGGCCACTGAAGCTTTCTTT. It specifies CASSPVGATEAFF.

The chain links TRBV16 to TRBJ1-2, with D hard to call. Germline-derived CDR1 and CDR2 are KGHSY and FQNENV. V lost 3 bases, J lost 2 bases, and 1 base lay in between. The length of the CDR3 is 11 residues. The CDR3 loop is CASSQNYGYTF. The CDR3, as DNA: TGTGCCAGCAGCCAGAACTATGGCTACACCTTC.

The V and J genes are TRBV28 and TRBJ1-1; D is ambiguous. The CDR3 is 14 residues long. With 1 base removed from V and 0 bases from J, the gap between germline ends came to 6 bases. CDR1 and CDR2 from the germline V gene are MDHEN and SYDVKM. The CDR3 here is CASSLFSLNTEAFF. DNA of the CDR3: TGTGCCAGCAGTTTATTCAGTTTGAACACTGAAGCTTTCTTT.